A single sample is the source of the 30 T cell receptor beta chains below, sequenced in a study of naive and memory T cell subsets. Findings of the study overall: Especially in CD8 cells, naive repertoires contained a few larger clonotypes, possibly CD45RA-re-expressing memory cells.

Both TRBC1 and TRBC2 were covered by a beta constant-region primer of two equimolar oligonucleotides. Nested alpha and beta constant-region primers with the SP2 primer drove four PCR rounds on ligated cDNA. TCRdb used MiXCR to reprocess the UMI-ligation and nested PCR reads, holding one entry per CDR3 protein. The sample lists 120,000 to 150,000 distinct CDR3 sequences, about 20% occurring once. These receptors' antigens are unknown. The sample comprised naive CD8+ T cells from blood. These receptors were collected from a human donor in good health.

Of note for this clonotype: The conserved final phenylalanine or tryptophan is absent from the CDR3, which likely points to a read error. J is TRBJ1-3 and V is TRBV28, with 9 bases lining up with TRBD1. Germline values: CDR1 MDHEN, CDR2 SYDVKM. CDR3 size: 15 residues. The J segment lost 1 base and the V segment lost 4 bases, leaving 2 bases of the junction unmatched. DNA of the CDR3: TGTGCCAGCAGTTACGGACAGGGGTCTGGAAACACCATATATTCT. It translates to CASSYGQGSGNTIYS.

The CDR3 region is CASRAGTTNYNEQFF. CDR3 DNA sequence: TGTGCCAGCAGAGCCGGGACTACGAACTACAATGAGCAGTTCTTC. The chain is built from TRBV12-3 or TRBV12-4 and TRBJ2-1; 7 nucleotides align to TRBD2. This CDR3 is 15 amino acids long. The ends lost 6 bases at V and 3 bases at J; junction bases unmatched: 8.

In this sample, this clonotype turned up a few times. The chain has TRBV29-1 and TRBJ2-3; 9 nucleotides align to TRBD1. The germline V gene encodes CDR1 SQVTM and CDR2 ANQGSEA. The CDR3 covers 14 residues. The ends lost 4 bases at V and 3 bases at J; junction bases unmatched: 5. In DNA, the CDR3 is TGCAGCGTTGCAGGGACAGGGATTACAGATACGCAGTATTTT. Its translation: CSVAGTGITDTQYF.

This clonotype was counted between two and nine times. The chain combines TRBV28 with TRBJ2-7; D call uncertain. This CDR3 comprises 13 residues. Germline assignment: CDR1 MDHEN and CDR2 SYDVKM. Trimming cost V 8 bases and J 3 bases, with 14 bases left between them. CDR3 in amino acids: CASGPMSFYEQYF. In DNA form, the CDR3 reads TGTGCCAGCGGGCCAATGTCCTTCTACGAGCAGTACTTC. Based on the CDR3 plus reference TRBV28 and TRBJ2-7, the full variable domain is DVKVTQSSRYLVKRTGEKVFLECVQDMDHENMFWYRQDPGLGLRLIYFSYDVKMKEKGDIPEGYSVSREKKERFSLILESASTNQTSMYLCASGPMSFYEQYFGPGTRLTVT.

This clonotype was observed a handful of times. This chain joins TRBV6-5 and TRBJ1-6, with D maybe TRBD1 (5 bases). Deletions cut 2 bases from V and 8 bases from J, with 16 bases between. The CDR3 is 16 residues long. Germline values: CDR1 MNHEY, CDR2 SVGAGI. The CDR3 spells CASSYDSPGGDSPLHF. The CDR3 coding sequence is TGTGCCAGCAGTTACGACTCCCCCGGGGGGGATTCACCCCTCCACTTT.

The rearrangement uses TRBV7-2 and TRBJ2-5; a possible D gene is TRBD2 (6 bases). Germline-derived CDR1 and CDR2 are SGHTA and FQGNSA. The CDR3 covers 15 residues. The V gene lost 0 bases and the J gene lost 5 bases, with 13 bases spanning the gap. Written as DNA, the CDR3 is TGTGCCAGCAGCTTAGCTGGGGGGTGGGTGGAGACCCAGTACTTC. It specifies CASSLAGGWVETQYF. Combining the CDR3 with reference TRBV7-2 and TRBJ2-5 gives the whole variable domain GAGVSQSPSNKVTEKGKDVELRCDPISGHTALYWYRQSLGQGLEFLIYFQGNSAPDKSGLPSDRFSAERTGGSVSTLTIQRTQQEDSAVYLCASSLAGGWVETQYFGPGTRLLVL.

The rearrangement links TRBV12-3 or TRBV12-4 to TRBJ2-7; D gene uncertain. Trimming took 3 bases from V and 4 from J, leaving 10 bases between them. The CDR3 sequence is 13 residues long. The CDR3 region is CASSLAAVYEQYF. The CDR3 region has the DNA TGTGCCAGCAGTTTGGCGGCAGTGTACGAGCAGTACTTC.

The chain links TRBV27 to TRBJ2-2, with D uncertain. The germline V gene encodes CDR1 MNHEY and CDR2 SMNVEV (reference sequence). This CDR3 is built from 14 residues. Trimming left V 7 bases short and J 5 bases short, with 14 bases between. The CDR3 protein is CASTYSLPTGELFF. Here the CDR3 DNA reads TGTGCCAGCACCTATTCCCTTCCAACCGGGGAGCTGTTTTTT.

This chain joins TRBV6-5 and TRBJ1-4, with D maybe TRBD1 (6 bases). The CDR3 consists of 16 residues. Germline assignment: CDR1 MNHEY and CDR2 SVGAGI. V dropped 5 bases and J dropped 8 bases, with 21 bases sitting between them. The chain's CDR3 is CASSESGGGAEEKLFF. The CDR3 DNA reads TGTGCCAGCAGTGAATCAGGCGGGGGCGCTGAAGAAAAACTGTTTTTT.

CDR3 sequence: CASSQPSGREETQYF. CDR3 nucleotide sequence: TGTGCCAGCAGCCAACCTAGCGGGAGGGAAGAGACCCAGTACTTC. The chain joins TRBV28 to TRBJ2-5; 12 bases are shared with TRBD2. J gave up 3 bases and V 6 bases, and 5 bases lay outside the gene matches. Germline loops: CDR1 MDHEN, CDR2 SYDVKM. The CDR3 is made up of 15 amino acids.

This clonotype has a count of ten or more. This sequence joins TRBV28 and TRBJ2-5; the D is unclear. The CDR3 has 12 residues. Germline V gene data show CDR1 as MDHEN and CDR2 as SYDVKM. V lost 1 base, J lost 4 bases, and 4 bases lay in between. The CDR3 region has the DNA TGTGCCAGCAGTTTATACGGAGAGACCCAGTACTTC. As protein: CASSLYGETQYF.

This clonotype has just a few counts. The V gene is TRBV6-2 or TRBV6-3, the J gene TRBJ1-2, with D perhaps matching TRBD1 (5 bases). The CDR3 extends over 13 amino acids. Germline values: CDR1 MNHEY, CDR2 SVGEGT. Trimming left V 5 bases short and J 2 bases short, with 9 bases between. This CDR3 reads CASSMGLNYGYTF. CDR3 nucleotide sequence: TGTGCCAGCAGTATGGGACTGAACTATGGCTACACCTTC.

This clonotype was picked up many times. V and J are TRBV4-1 and TRBJ2-7, with 8 bases lining up with TRBD2. The V gene's germline CDR1 is MGHRA and CDR2 YSYEKL. There are 15 residues in the CDR3. J gave up 5 bases and V 4 bases, and 10 bases lay outside the gene matches. The CDR3 region has the DNA TGCGCCAGCAGCCTCCGGGTAGCGGGGACTCACGAGCAGTACTTC. Protein sequence: CASSLRVAGTHEQYF.

This rearrangement joins TRBV27 to TRBJ2-1, with D tentatively TRBD1 (6 bases). This CDR3 region has 15 residues. Germline V CDR1 and CDR2: MNHEY, SMNVEV (reference sequence). V gave up 7 bases and J gave up 0 bases, with 13 bases separating them. CDR3 sequence reads: CASMNTGSSYNEQFF. Written as DNA, the CDR3 is TGTGCCAGCATGAACACAGGGAGCTCCTACAATGAGCAGTTCTTC.

The rearrangement joins TRBV7-8 to TRBJ1-5; D remains ambiguous. There are 19 residues in the CDR3. V shed 5 bases and J shed 2 bases, with 25 bases lying between them. Germline CDR1 reads SGHVS; CDR2 reads FQNEAQ. The CDR3 DNA follows: TGTGCCAGCAGCCCTTATGCCGACCTCCGGGCCGCGGGCAATCAGCCCCAGCATTTT. It codes for CASSPYADLRAAGNQPQHF. Complete variable domain (other parts from reference TRBV7-8 and TRBJ1-5): GAGVSQSPRYKVAKRGQDVALRCDPISGHVSLFWYQQALGQGPEFLTYFQNEAQLDKSGLPSDRFFAERPEGSVSTLKIQRTQQEDSAVYLCASSPYADLRAAGNQPQHFGDGTRLSIL.

The chain is built from TRBV18 and TRBJ2-3; D call uncertain. Germline V gives CDR1 KGHSH, CDR2 LQKENI. The V and J ends lost 1 base and 5 bases respectively, with 10 bases between them. CDR3 length equals 14 residues. The DNA of the CDR3 is TGTGCCAGCTCACCACTGGGTGATAGAGATACGCAGTATTTT. This sequence encodes CASSPLGDRDTQYF.

This chain connects TRBV12-3 or TRBV12-4 to TRBJ2-2; tentatively, D is TRBD2 (6 bases). Between the trimmed V and J ends, which lost 4 bases and 0 bases, there was a span of 9 bases. The CDR3 has 15 amino acids. The CDR3 is CASSSGGPNTGELFF. The CDR3, as DNA: TGTGCCAGCAGTTCCGGGGGACCGAACACCGGGGAGCTGTTTTTT.

CDR3 in DNA: TGTGCCAGTAGTATAGAAATAGCGGGATTCTCCTACAATGAGCAGTTCTTC. As protein: CASSIEIAGFSYNEQFF. The J gene is TRBJ2-1, the V gene TRBV19; 8 bases agree with TRBD2. This CDR3 comprises 17 residues. Losses at the gene ends were 0 bases for V and 0 bases for J; bases not matched to a gene: 4. Germline V gives CDR1 LNHDA, CDR2 SQIVND (reference sequence).

The rearrangement uses TRBV12-3 or TRBV12-4 and TRBJ2-3, with 11 bases matching TRBD1. The ends lost 6 bases at V and 6 bases at J; junction bases unmatched: 8. The CDR3 totals 15 residues. CDR3 loop: CASSRGTGGGDTQYF. The CDR3 DNA reads as TGTGCCAGCAGCCGCGGGACAGGGGGAGGGGATACGCAGTATTTT.

The chain combines TRBV29-1 with TRBJ2-1, with 10 bases aligning to TRBD2. The CDR3 runs 14 residues. With V trimmed by 2 bases and J by 6 bases, 4 bases remained unmatched. Germline CDR1 is SQVTM and CDR2 is ANQGSEA. The CDR3 DNA reads TGCAGCGTTGAACTAGCGGGAGTCGGCAATGAGCAGTTCTTC. Amino acid sequence: CSVELAGVGNEQFF.

The V and J genes are TRBV27 and TRBJ2-7; D is possibly TRBD1 or TRBD2 (5 bases each). Germline CDR1 MNHEY, CDR2 SMNVEV (reference sequence). This CDR3 is 14 amino acids long. Deletions cut 8 bases from V and 6 bases from J, with 20 bases between. Here the CDR3 DNA reads TGTGCCAGCCGCCCCGGGACCGCCCTGGCCGAGCAGTACTTC. It codes for CASRPGTALAEQYF.

This clonotype has just a few counts. The CDR3: CASGPLGAGSYNEQFF. The CDR3 region has the DNA TGTGCTAGTGGTCCCCTGGGGGCGGGCTCCTACAATGAGCAGTTCTTC. J is TRBJ2-1 and V is TRBV12-5; the D gene is possibly TRBD1 (6 bases). CDR1 and CDR2 (germline): LGHNT, FRNRAP. Trimming stripped 5 bases from V and 0 bases from J, with 14 bases between. The CDR3 consists of 16 residues.

This chain joins TRBV29-1 and TRBJ1-2; D perhaps matches TRBD1 (5 bases). The germline V gene has CDR1 SQVTM and CDR2 ANQGSEA. V gave up 6 bases and J gave up 3 bases, with 14 bases separating them. This CDR3 spans 13 amino acids. The CDR3 reads CSVNPRDDYGYTF. As DNA, the CDR3 is TGCAGCGTCAATCCCCGGGACGACTATGGCTACACCTTC.

This clonotype came up many times. The chain links TRBV27 to TRBJ1-1; no clear D gene. The V and J ends lost 4 bases and 4 bases respectively, with 4 bases between them. Germline-derived CDR1 and CDR2 are MNHEY and SMNVEV (reference sequence). The CDR3 extends over 11 amino acids. CDR3 bases: TGTGCCAGCAGTTCGGGCACTGAAGCTTTCTTT. This codes for CASSSGTEAFF.

The chain is built from TRBV11-2 and TRBJ2-5, with D hard to call. CDR3 length equals 14 residues. Looked up from germline, CDR1 is SGHAT and CDR2 is FQNNGV. Trimming stripped 2 bases from V and 1 base from J, with 8 bases between. DNA of the CDR3: TGTGCCAGCAGCTTAAGTTCCCTCCAAGAGACCCAGTACTTC. It specifies CASSLSSLQETQYF.

The table lists this clonotype with a few counts. CDR3 nucleotides: TGTGCCAGCAGCCCTCGAGCGGGAGTAAGGAATGAGCAGTTCTTC. Amino acid sequence: CASSPRAGVRNEQFF. The chain links TRBV7-9 to TRBJ2-1; 8 bases line up with TRBD2. CDR1 SEHNR and CDR2 FQNEAQ come from the germline V gene (reference sequence). The CDR3 is 15 residues long. After removal of 5 bases from V and 7 bases from J, the junction contained 10 bases not matched to a gene. The whole variable domain, remainder taken from reference TRBV7-9 and TRBJ2-1, is DTGVSQNPRHKITKRGQNVTFRCDPISEHNRLYWYRQTLGQGPEFLTYFQNEAQLEKSRLLSDRFSAERPKGSFSTLEIQRTEQGDSAMYLCASSPRAGVRNEQFFGPGTRLTVL.

The chain recombines TRBV7-2 with TRBJ2-1; D is unresolved. This CDR3 has 12 amino acids. V lost 1 base and J lost 11, with 9 bases in between. CDR1 is SGHTA, CDR2 FQGNSA, per germline. CDR3 loop: CASSLGSIQQFF. The CDR3 DNA reads as TGTGCCAGCAGCTTAGGGTCCATCCAGCAGTTCTTC.

This clonotype came up a few times. At one end, the junction sequence differs from germline, possibly due to a read error. V usage is TRBV28 and J usage is TRBJ2-3, with D possibly matching TRBD1 (5 bases). CDR3 length: 14 residues. The germline V gene has CDR1 MDHEN and CDR2 SYDVKM. This CDR3 is CASTQDIPTATQYF. CDR3 bases: TGTGCCAGCACCCAGGACATCCCCACAGCTACGCAGTATTTT.

This clonotype was recorded a few times. The V call is TRBV10-3, the J call TRBJ2-1; D call uncertain. CDR3 length equals 12 residues. V was shortened by 8 bases and J by 8 bases, with 13 bases between the two germline ends. From germline, CDR1 is ENHRY and CDR2 SYGVKD. The CDR3 sequence is CAILTLHDEQFF. DNA of the CDR3: TGTGCCATCTTGACTTTACACGATGAGCAGTTCTTC.

This chain links TRBV12-3 or TRBV12-4 with TRBJ2-3; no reliable D call. CDR3 length: 15 amino acids. Deletions cut 1 base from V and 2 bases from J, with 10 bases between. The CDR3: CASSLVGPFTDTQYF. The DNA of the CDR3 is TGTGCCAGCAGTTTAGTTGGCCCGTTCACAGATACGCAGTATTTT.